Shown below are 29 T cell receptor beta chains from a single sample sequenced in a study of blood T cell repertoires in COVID-19. Libraries were prepared by immunoSEQ multiplex PCR; TCRdb keeps only in-frame clonotypes and omits some of them. Of 300,000 to 350,000 clones in the sample, about 90% were seen once. Sequencing input: peripheral blood. These receptors were obtained from a man aged 18-30 years with active or convalescent COVID-19.

The chain couples TRBV9 to TRBJ1-4; D uncertain. Germline V CDR1 and CDR2: SGDLS, YYNGEE. The CDR3 sequence is 14 residues long. Trimming removed 0 bases at V and 8 bases at J, with 11 bases between. The CDR3, as DNA: TGTGCCAGCAGCGTAGACCGGGGAGGAGAAAAACTGTTTTTT. It yields the protein CASSVDRGGEKLFF.

The chain couples TRBV5-1 to TRBJ2-2; TRBD2 agrees at 9 bases. The CDR3 totals 16 residues. Germline assignment: CDR1 SGHRS and CDR2 YFSETQ. Trimming removed 0 bases from V and 4 bases from J; junction bases left unmatched: 4. The CDR3 region has the DNA TGCGCCAGCAGCTTGGTAGCGGGAGTCGGCACCGGGGAGCTGTTTTTT. It yields the protein CASSLVAGVGTGELFF.

The genes are TRBV5-4 and TRBJ2-7; perhaps TRBD1 as D (6 bases). With 4 bases removed from V and 1 base from J, the gap between germline ends came to 12 bases. The CDR3 has 14 amino acids. Germline CDR1 reads SGHNT; CDR2 reads YYREEE (reference sequence). As DNA, the CDR3 is TGTGCCAGCAGCACGAGGACAGTTTCCTACGAGCAGTACTTC. Amino acid sequence: CASSTRTVSYEQYF.

The genes are TRBV18 and TRBJ2-1, with D possibly matching TRBD1 (5 bases). This CDR3 region has 14 residues. CDR1 and CDR2 (germline): KGHSH, LQKENI. The ends were cut back, 3 bases at V and 8 bases at J, with 14 bases in the middle. The CDR3 DNA sequence: TGTGCCAGCTCACCTCAGGTGGGGCTGGATGAGCAGTTCTTC. This translates into CASSPQVGLDEQFF.

The V and J genes are TRBV28 and TRBJ1-2; a possible D gene is TRBD1 (5 bases). Germline lookup yields CDR1 MDHEN and CDR2 SYDVKM. The CDR3 covers 15 residues. V was shortened by 6 bases and J by 4 bases, with 18 bases between the two germline ends. The CDR3 region has the DNA TGTGCCAGCAGCCCGACAGTCGTCGTTCCCTATGGCTACACCTTC. Its translation is CASSPTVVVPYGYTF.

This clone was seen a handful of times. The V and J genes are TRBV19 and TRBJ2-3; 7 bases line up with TRBD2. Germline V lookup: CDR1 LNHDA, CDR2 SQIVND (reference sequence). CDR3 length: 15 residues. The ends lost 10 bases at V and 4 bases at J; junction bases unmatched: 14. The CDR3 here is CATRAGGGTADTQYF. The CDR3 DNA reads as TGTGCCACAAGGGCTGGGGGAGGGACGGCAGATACGCAGTATTTT.

The V gene is TRBV5-5, the J gene TRBJ1-2; D not resolved. The germline CDR1 and CDR2 sequences are SGHKS and YYEKEE (reference sequence). The CDR3 has 17 residues. The V gene lost 4 bases and the J gene lost 0 bases, with 19 bases spanning the gap. The CDR3 nucleotides read TGTGCCAGCAGCCAACTCCTGCCCCCCGCCACTAACTATGGCTACACCTTC. Translated, it gives CASSQLLPPATNYGYTF.

The chain couples TRBV6-2 or TRBV6-3 to TRBJ2-7, with 8 bases aligning to TRBD1. Germline CDR1 MNHEY, CDR2 SVGEGT. The CDR3 has 16 residues. The J segment lost 5 bases and the V segment lost 0 bases, leaving 9 bases of the junction unmatched. The CDR3 DNA reads as TGTGCCAGCAGTTACTCTAGAGCAGGGGGCTTCGACGAGCAGTACTTC. The encoded protein is CASSYSRAGGFDEQYF.

The rearrangement links TRBV7-2 to TRBJ2-3; D possibly corresponds to TRBD2 (6 bases). The CDR3 totals 15 residues. CDR1 and CDR2 (germline): SGHTA, FQGNSA. Deletions cut 5 bases from V and 1 base from J, with 13 bases between. CDR3 in DNA: TGTGCCAGCAGCCCCTCAGGCGGGGGCACAGATACGCAGTATTTT. This codes for CASSPSGGGTDTQYF.

The V and J genes are TRBV27 and TRBJ2-6, with TRBD1 as a possible D gene (5 bases). V was clipped by 5 bases and J by 4 bases, with 12 bases between them. Germline V gene lookup returns CDR1 MNHEY and CDR2 SMNVEV (reference sequence). The CDR3 totals 15 residues. CDR3 coding DNA: TGTGCCAGCAGTACCTGGACATCCGGGGCCAACGTCCTGACTTTC. This translates into CASSTWTSGANVLTF.

The genes are TRBV6-6 and TRBJ1-4, with 11 nucleotides matching TRBD1. The germline gives CDR1 MNHNY, CDR2 SVGAGI (reference sequence). The J segment lost 3 bases and the V segment lost 2 bases, leaving 2 bases of the junction unmatched. This CDR3 has 16 amino acids. The CDR3 coding sequence is TGTGCCAGCAGTTACCGGACAGGGGGCCCTAATGAAAAACTGTTTTTT. It is translated as CASSYRTGGPNEKLFF.

CDR3 in amino acids: CASSRGLAGEIDTQYF. Written as DNA, the CDR3 is TGTGCCAGCAGCCGAGGACTAGCGGGAGAGATAGATACGCAGTATTTT. V is TRBV5-5 and J is TRBJ2-3; TRBD2 matches at 13 bases. This CDR3 comprises 16 residues. Germline lookup yields CDR1 SGHKS and CDR2 YYEKEE (reference sequence). V shed 4 bases and J 5 bases; nucleotides not matched to a gene: 7.

This clone was detected many times. The rearrangement joins TRBV5-5 to TRBJ2-3, with 11 nucleotides matching TRBD2. Germline CDR1 and CDR2: SGHKS and YYEKEE (reference sequence). The ends lost 3 bases at V and 0 bases at J; junction bases unmatched: 3. This CDR3 has 16 amino acids. The CDR3 reads CASSSLAGASTDTQYF. CDR3 nucleotides: TGTGCCAGCAGCTCACTAGCGGGAGCTAGCACAGATACGCAGTATTTT. The full variable domain, with the rest looked up from reference TRBV5-5 and TRBJ2-3, is DAGVTQSPTHLIKTRGQQVTLRCSPISGHKSVSWYQQVLGQGPQFIFQYYEKEERGRGNFPDRFSARQFPNYSSELNVNALLLGDSALYLCASSSLAGASTDTQYFGPGTRLTVL.

This chain links TRBV6-5 with TRBJ1-5; the D is unclear. Germline lookup yields CDR1 MNHEY and CDR2 SVGAGI. Trimming pared 10 bases from V and 0 bases from J, leaving 16 bases between. The CDR3 totals 15 residues. The CDR3 DNA is TGTGCCACCACTCAAACAGCACATAGCAATCAGCCCCAGCATTTT. Translated, it gives CATTQTAHSNQPQHF.

J is TRBJ1-3 and V is TRBV4-1; D not resolved. Trimming left V 2 bases short and J 0 bases short, with 8 bases between. Per germline, CDR1 MGHRA and CDR2 YSYEKL. This CDR3 spans 15 amino acids. The DNA of the CDR3 is TGCGCCAGCAGCCAAATCCTCGTCTCTGGAAACACCATATATTTT. Amino acids: CASSQILVSGNTIYF.

The genes are TRBV18 and TRBJ1-1, with D perhaps matching TRBD1 (5 bases). This CDR3 is 14 amino acids long. From germline, CDR1 is KGHSH and CDR2 LQKENI. V was cut by 3 bases and J by 0 bases, with 8 bases left in between. The CDR3 spells CASSPTDLNTEAFF. CDR3 in DNA: TGTGCCAGCTCACCGACAGACCTGAACACTGAAGCTTTCTTT.

Points on this clone: This same CDR3 is encoded by further DNA sequences in the sample. The CDR3 protein is CASSVGQPNTEAFF. The CDR3, as DNA: TGTGCCAGCAGCGTAGGACAGCCGAACACTGAAGCTTTCTTT. The J gene is TRBJ1-1, the V gene TRBV9, with a tentative D call TRBD1 (5 bases). Germline CDR1 and CDR2: SGDLS and YYNGEE. V was shortened by 0 bases and J by 1 base, with 7 bases between the two germline ends. This CDR3 has 14 residues.

This clone was recorded only once. The rearrangement links TRBV6-6 to TRBJ2-4; TRBD1 might be the D (6 bases). The CDR3 sequence is 11 residues long. Trimming cost V 8 bases and J 8 bases, with 10 bases left between them. Germline loops: CDR1 MNHNY, CDR2 SVGAGI (reference sequence). The CDR3 here is CASGRQDIQYF. The CDR3 nucleotides are TGTGCCAGCGGGCGACAGGACATTCAGTACTTC.

The rearrangement uses TRBV19 and TRBJ2-7; a weak D match, TRBD1 (6 bases). The CDR3 totals 15 residues. Germline V CDR1 and CDR2: LNHDA, SQIVND (reference sequence). The germline V and J ends were trimmed by 2 bases and 4 bases, with 15 bases remaining between them. The CDR3 bases are TGTGCCAGTAGTATACTACCCGGGACAAGATACGAGCAGTACTTC. Translated: CASSILPGTRYEQYF.

The chain recombines TRBV6-6 with TRBJ2-7, with 7 bases identical to TRBD2. This CDR3 is built from 15 residues. Looked up from germline, CDR1 is MNHNY and CDR2 is SVGAGI (reference sequence). V shed 0 bases and J 3 bases; nucleotides not matched to a gene: 5. The CDR3 loop is CASSYSGRSDYEQYF. In DNA, the CDR3 is TGTGCCAGCAGTTACTCCGGGAGGTCAGACTACGAGCAGTACTTC.

The rearrangement joins TRBV5-4 to TRBJ2-2, with 10 bases identical to TRBD2. After removal of 0 bases from V and 5 bases from J, the junction contained 1 base not matched to a gene. CDR1 and CDR2 (germline): SGHNT, YYREEE (reference sequence). This CDR3 comprises 15 residues. The CDR3 nucleotides are TGTGCCAGCAGCTTGGAGACTAGCGGGACCGGGGAGCTGTTTTTT. Its protein product is CASSLETSGTGELFF.

This chain uses TRBV4-1 with TRBJ2-7, with a tentative D call TRBD2 (6 bases). The V and J ends lost 1 base and 6 bases respectively, with 16 bases between them. The CDR3 is 15 residues long. Germline CDR1 MGHRA, CDR2 YSYEKL. CDR3 DNA: TGCGCCAGCAGCCAAGTCAATTCGGGAGATCGCGAGCAGTACTTC. It specifies CASSQVNSGDREQYF.

The rearrangement links TRBV29-1 to TRBJ1-2, with D maybe TRBD1 (5 bases). Trimming shortened V by 7 bases and J by 8 bases, and 17 bases separated the two germline ends. The CDR3 loop spans 12 amino acids. The germline V gene encodes CDR1 SQVTM and CDR2 ANQGSEA. CDR3 sequence: CSALRGDQGYTF. The CDR3 nucleotides read TGCAGCGCGCTTCGGGGGGACCAAGGCTACACCTTC.

V gene TRBV29-1 combines with J gene TRBJ1-2, with D tentatively TRBD1 (5 bases). The CDR3 runs 13 residues. Trimming removed 4 bases at V and 1 base at J, with 10 bases between. The germline gives CDR1 SQVTM, CDR2 ANQGSEA. The CDR3 here is CSVVGVGNYGYTF. The CDR3 DNA follows: TGCAGCGTTGTAGGGGTTGGTAACTATGGCTACACCTTC.

The CDR3 protein is CASSLDTGTTEAFF. CDR3 nucleotides: TGCGCCAGCAGCTTGGACACAGGGACCACTGAAGCTTTCTTT. The rearrangement uses TRBV5-1 and TRBJ1-1; a weak D match, TRBD1 (6 bases). The CDR3 contains 14 residues. Between the trimmed V and J ends, which lost 0 bases and 4 bases, there was a span of 10 bases. Looked up from germline, CDR1 is SGHRS and CDR2 is YFSETQ. Supplemented by reference TRBV5-1 and TRBJ1-1, the full variable domain reads KAGVTQTPRYLIKTRGQQVTLSCSPISGHRSVSWYQQTPGQGLQFLFEYFSETQRNKGNFPGRFSGRQFSNSRSEMNVSTLELGDSALYLCASSLDTGTTEAFFGQGTRLTVV.

This chain uses TRBV19 with TRBJ1-5; 10 bases are a match to TRBD1. The germline V gene encodes CDR1 LNHDA and CDR2 SQIVND (reference sequence). The J segment lost 1 base and the V segment lost 4 bases, leaving 1 base of the junction unmatched. This CDR3 contains 15 residues. The CDR3 nucleotides read TGTGCCAGTAGTAGGGACAGGGGAAGCAATCAGCCCCAGCATTTT. Translation gives CASSRDRGSNQPQHF.

CDR3 amino acids: CASSLGQGDTQYF. In DNA, the CDR3 is TGTGCCAGCAGCTTAGGCCAGGGAGATACGCAGTATTTT. The chain joins TRBV13 to TRBJ2-3; D perhaps matches TRBD1 (5 bases). The CDR3 spans 13 residues. CDR1 and CDR2 from the germline V gene are PRHDT and FYEKMQ (reference sequence). The germline V and J ends were trimmed by 0 bases and 5 bases, with 6 bases remaining between them. Combining the CDR3 with reference TRBV13 and TRBJ2-3 gives the whole variable domain AAGVIQSPRHLIKEKRETATLKCYPIPRHDTVYWYQQGPGQDPQFLISFYEKMQSDKGSIPDRFSAQQFSDYHSELNMSSLELGDSALYFCASSLGQGDTQYFGPGTRLTVL.

The chain links TRBV6-5 to TRBJ1-2; TRBD1 is a possible D gene (6 bases). Trimming took off 0 bases at V and 3 bases at J, with 14 bases between the two ends. The CDR3 covers 16 residues. CDR1 is MNHEY, CDR2 SVGAGI, per germline. CDR3 nucleotide sequence: TGTGCCAGCAGTTACTCGGGGCTCGAGGGGGACTATGGCTACACCTTC. It codes for CASSYSGLEGDYGYTF.

The J gene is TRBJ1-1, the V gene TRBV12-3 or TRBV12-4; possibly TRBD1 for D (5 bases). The CDR3 totals 12 residues. Trimming took off 6 bases at V and 1 base at J, with 6 bases between the two ends. CDR3 DNA: TGTGCCAGCAGCAGGGAGAACACTGAAGCTTTCTTT. It encodes CASSRENTEAFF.